This TCR beta chain was observed in a study of somatic mutations in cytotoxic T cells in rheumatoid arthritis. Some clones are missing from TCRdb's copy, which holds only in-frame ones; the method was immunoSEQ multiplex PCR. The profile shows about 20,000 clones, approximately 69% of them singletons. The sequenced material came from CD8+ T cells sorted from blood. The receptor was isolated from a man between 60 and 75 years old in good health.

The CDR3 DNA sequence: TGTGCCAGCAGTGGGCAGGGGGCCTACGAGCAGTACTTC. Amino acid sequence: CASSGQGAYEQYF. V usage is TRBV25-1 and J usage is TRBJ2-7; 7 nucleotides match TRBD1. V lost 4 bases to trimming and J lost 2 bases; unmatched junction nucleotides: 2. Germline CDR1 MGHDK, CDR2 SYGVNS. The length of the CDR3 is 13 residues.